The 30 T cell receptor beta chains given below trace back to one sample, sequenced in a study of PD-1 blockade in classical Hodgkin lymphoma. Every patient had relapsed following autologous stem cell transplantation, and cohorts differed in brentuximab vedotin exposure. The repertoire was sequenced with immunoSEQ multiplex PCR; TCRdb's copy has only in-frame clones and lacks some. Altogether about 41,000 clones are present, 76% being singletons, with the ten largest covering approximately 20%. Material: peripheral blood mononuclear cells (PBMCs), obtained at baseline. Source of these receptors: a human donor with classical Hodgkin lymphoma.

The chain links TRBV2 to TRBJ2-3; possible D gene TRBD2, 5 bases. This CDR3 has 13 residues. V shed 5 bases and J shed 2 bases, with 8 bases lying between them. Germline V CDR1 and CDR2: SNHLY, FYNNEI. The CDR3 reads CASSSGTTDTQYF. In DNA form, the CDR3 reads TGTGCCAGCAGTAGCGGAACCACAGATACGCAGTATTTT.

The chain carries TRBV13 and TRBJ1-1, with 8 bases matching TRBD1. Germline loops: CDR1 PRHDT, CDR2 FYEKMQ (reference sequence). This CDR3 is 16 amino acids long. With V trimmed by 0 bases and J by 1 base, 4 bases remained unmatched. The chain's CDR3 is CASSLGTGAANTEAFF. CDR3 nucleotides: TGTGCCAGCAGCTTAGGGACAGGGGCCGCGAACACTGAAGCTTTCTTT.

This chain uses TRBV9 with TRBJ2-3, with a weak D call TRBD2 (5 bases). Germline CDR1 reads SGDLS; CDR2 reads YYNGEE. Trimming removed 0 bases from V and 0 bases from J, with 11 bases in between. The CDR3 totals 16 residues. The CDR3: CASSVAPRTSTDTQYF. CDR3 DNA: TGTGCCAGCAGCGTAGCCCCTAGGACTAGCACAGATACGCAGTATTTT. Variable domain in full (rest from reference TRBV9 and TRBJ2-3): DSGVTQTPKHLITATGQRVTLRCSPRSGDLSVYWYQQSLDQGLQFLIQYYNGEERAKGNILERFSAQQFPDLHSELNLSSLELGDSALYFCASSVAPRTSTDTQYFGPGTRLTVL.

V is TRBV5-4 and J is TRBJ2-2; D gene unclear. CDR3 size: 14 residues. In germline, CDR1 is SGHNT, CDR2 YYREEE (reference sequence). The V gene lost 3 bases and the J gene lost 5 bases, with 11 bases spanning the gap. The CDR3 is CASSSPSRTGELFF. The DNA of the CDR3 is TGTGCCAGCAGCTCCCCCTCCCGGACCGGGGAGCTGTTTTTT.

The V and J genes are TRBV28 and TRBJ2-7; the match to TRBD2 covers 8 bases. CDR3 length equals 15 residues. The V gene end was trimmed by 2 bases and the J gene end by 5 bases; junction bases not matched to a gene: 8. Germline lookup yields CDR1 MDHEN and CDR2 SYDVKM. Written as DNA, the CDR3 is TGTGCCAGCAGTTTAGTCAAGGGACTAGTGGACGAGCAGTACTTC. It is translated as CASSLVKGLVDEQYF.

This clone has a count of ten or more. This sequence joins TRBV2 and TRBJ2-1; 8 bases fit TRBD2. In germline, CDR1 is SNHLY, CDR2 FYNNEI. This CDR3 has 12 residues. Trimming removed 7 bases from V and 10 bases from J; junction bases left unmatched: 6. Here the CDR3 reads CASMGLGVEQFF. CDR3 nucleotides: TGTGCCAGCATGGGACTAGGGGTCGAGCAGTTCTTC. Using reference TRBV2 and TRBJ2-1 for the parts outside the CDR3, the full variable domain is EPEVTQTPSHQVTQMGQEVILRCVPISNHLYFYWYRQILGQKVEFLVSFYNNEISEKSEIFDDQFSVERPDGSNFTLKIRSTKLEDSAMYFCASMGLGVEQFFGPGTRLTVL.

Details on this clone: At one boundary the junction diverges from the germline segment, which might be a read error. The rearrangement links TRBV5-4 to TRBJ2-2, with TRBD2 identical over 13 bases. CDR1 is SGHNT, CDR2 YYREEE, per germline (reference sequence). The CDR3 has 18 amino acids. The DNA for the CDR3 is TGCGCCAGCAGCCACCCCGGACTAGCGGGAGATAGGACCGGGGAGCTGTTTTTT. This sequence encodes CASSHPGLAGDRTGELFF.

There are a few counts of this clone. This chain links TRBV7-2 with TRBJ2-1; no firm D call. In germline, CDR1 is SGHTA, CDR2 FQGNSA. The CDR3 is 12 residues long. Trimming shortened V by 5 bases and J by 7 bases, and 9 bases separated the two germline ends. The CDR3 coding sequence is TGTGCCAGCAGCCTCGGAATGAATGAGCAGTTCTTC. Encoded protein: CASSLGMNEQFF. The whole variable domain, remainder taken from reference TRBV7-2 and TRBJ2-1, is GAGVSQSPSNKVTEKGKDVELRCDPISGHTALYWYRQSLGQGLEFLIYFQGNSAPDKSGLPSDRFSAERTGGSVSTLTIQRTQQEDSAVYLCASSLGMNEQFFGPGTRLTVL.

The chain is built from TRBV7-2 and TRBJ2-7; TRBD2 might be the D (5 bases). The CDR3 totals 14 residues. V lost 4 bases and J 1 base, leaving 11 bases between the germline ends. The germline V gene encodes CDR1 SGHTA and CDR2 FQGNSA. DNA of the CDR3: TGTGCCAGCAGCTCCCAGACGGGATCCTACGAGCAGTACTTC. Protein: CASSSQTGSYEQYF.

CDR3 in DNA: TGTGCCAGCAGATGGGGGGGGAGCACAGATACGCAGTATTTT. Amino acid sequence: CASRWGGSTDTQYF. The chain couples TRBV27 to TRBJ2-3; 7 nucleotides agree with TRBD2. Trimming at V came to 6 bases and at J to 0 bases, leaving 3 bases not matched to a gene. This CDR3 comprises 14 residues. From germline, CDR1 is MNHEY and CDR2 SMNVEV (reference sequence).

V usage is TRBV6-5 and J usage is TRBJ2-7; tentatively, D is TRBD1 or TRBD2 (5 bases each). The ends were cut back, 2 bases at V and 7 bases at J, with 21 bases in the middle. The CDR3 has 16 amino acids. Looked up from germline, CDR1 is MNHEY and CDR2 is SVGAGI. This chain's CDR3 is CASSYPPGAGPLEQYF. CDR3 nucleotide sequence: TGTGCCAGCAGTTACCCTCCCGGGGCAGGGCCATTAGAGCAGTACTTC.

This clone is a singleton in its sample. The CDR3 DNA follows: TGTGCCAGCAGTACGCGACAGGGCCTCTACGAGCAGTACTTC. It codes for CASSTRQGLYEQYF. The chain couples TRBV27 to TRBJ2-7; 7 bases are shared with TRBD1. The germline gives CDR1 MNHEY, CDR2 SMNVEV (reference sequence). The length of the CDR3 is 14 residues. Trimming removed 5 bases from V and 3 bases from J; junction bases left unmatched: 7.

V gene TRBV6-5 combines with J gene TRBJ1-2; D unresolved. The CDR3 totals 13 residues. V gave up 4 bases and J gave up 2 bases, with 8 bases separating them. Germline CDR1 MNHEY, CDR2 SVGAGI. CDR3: CASSSERNYGYTF. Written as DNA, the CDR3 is TGTGCCAGCAGTTCGGAGCGGAACTATGGCTACACCTTC.

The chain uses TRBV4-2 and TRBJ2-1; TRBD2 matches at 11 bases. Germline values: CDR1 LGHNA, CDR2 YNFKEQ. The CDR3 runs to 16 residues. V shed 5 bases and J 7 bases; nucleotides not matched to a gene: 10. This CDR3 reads CASSSRLAGTGNEQFF. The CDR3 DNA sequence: TGTGCCAGCAGCTCCAGACTAGCGGGGACGGGGAATGAGCAGTTCTTC.

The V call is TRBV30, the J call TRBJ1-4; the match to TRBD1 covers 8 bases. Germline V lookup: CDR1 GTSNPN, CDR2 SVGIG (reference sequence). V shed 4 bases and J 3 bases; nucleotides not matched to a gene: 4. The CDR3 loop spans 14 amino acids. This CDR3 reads CAWTQGVPNEKLFF. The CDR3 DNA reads TGTGCCTGGACACAGGGGGTGCCTAATGAAAAACTGTTTTTT.

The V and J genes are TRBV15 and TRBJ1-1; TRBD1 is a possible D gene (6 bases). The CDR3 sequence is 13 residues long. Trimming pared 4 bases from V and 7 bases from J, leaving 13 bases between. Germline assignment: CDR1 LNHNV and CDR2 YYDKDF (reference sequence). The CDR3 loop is CATSTSGVGEAFF. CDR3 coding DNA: TGTGCCACCAGCACTTCAGGGGTTGGTGAAGCTTTCTTT.

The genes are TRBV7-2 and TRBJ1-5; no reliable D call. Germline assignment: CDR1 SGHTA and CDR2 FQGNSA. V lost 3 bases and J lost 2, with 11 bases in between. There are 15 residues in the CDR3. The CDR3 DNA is TGTGCCAGCAGCTTGGGAAGGTTGGGCAATCAGCCCCAGCATTTT. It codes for CASSLGRLGNQPQHF. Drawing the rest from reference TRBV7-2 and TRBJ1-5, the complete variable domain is GAGVSQSPSNKVTEKGKDVELRCDPISGHTALYWYRQSLGQGLEFLIYFQGNSAPDKSGLPSDRFSAERTGGSVSTLTIQRTQQEDSAVYLCASSLGRLGNQPQHFGDGTRLSIL.

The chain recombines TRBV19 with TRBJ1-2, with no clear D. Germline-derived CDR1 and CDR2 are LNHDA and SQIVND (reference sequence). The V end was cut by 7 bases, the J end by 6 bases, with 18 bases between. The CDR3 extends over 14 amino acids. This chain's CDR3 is CASNPYGVKDGYTF. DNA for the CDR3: TGTGCCAGTAATCCATATGGAGTTAAAGATGGCTACACCTTC.

CDR3 DNA: TGTGCCAGCGCTACTAGCTCCTACGAGCAGTACTTC. It encodes CASATSSYEQYF. The chain links TRBV6-1 to TRBJ2-7, with D possibly being TRBD2 (5 bases). Per germline, CDR1 MNHNS and CDR2 SASEGT. CDR3 length equals 12 residues. Trimming removed 8 bases from V and 0 bases from J, with 8 bases in between.

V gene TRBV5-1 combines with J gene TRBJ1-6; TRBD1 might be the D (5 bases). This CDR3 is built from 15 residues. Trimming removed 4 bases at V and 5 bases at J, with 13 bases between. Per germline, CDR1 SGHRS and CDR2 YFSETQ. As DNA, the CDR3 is TGCGCCAGCAGCCCGGGGACGGCAAATAATTCACCCCTCCACTTT. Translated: CASSPGTANNSPLHF. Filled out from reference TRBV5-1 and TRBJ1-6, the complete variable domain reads KAGVTQTPRYLIKTRGQQVTLSCSPISGHRSVSWYQQTPGQGLQFLFEYFSETQRNKGNFPGRFSGRQFSNSRSEMNVSTLELGDSALYLCASSPGTANNSPLHFGNGTRLTVT.

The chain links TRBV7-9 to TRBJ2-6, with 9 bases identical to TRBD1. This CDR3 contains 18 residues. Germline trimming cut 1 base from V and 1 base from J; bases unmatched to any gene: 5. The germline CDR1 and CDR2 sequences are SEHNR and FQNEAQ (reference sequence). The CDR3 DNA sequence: TGTGCCAGCAGCTTAGGGCCAGGACAGGGGTCTGGGGCCAACGTCCTGACTTTC. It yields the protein CASSLGPGQGSGANVLTF.

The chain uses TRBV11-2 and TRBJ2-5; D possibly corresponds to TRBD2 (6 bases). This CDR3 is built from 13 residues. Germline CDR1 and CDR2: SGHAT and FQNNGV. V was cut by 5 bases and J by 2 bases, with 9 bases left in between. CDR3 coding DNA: TGTGCCAGCAGCCGGGACTTACAAGAGACCCAGTACTTC. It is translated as CASSRDLQETQYF.

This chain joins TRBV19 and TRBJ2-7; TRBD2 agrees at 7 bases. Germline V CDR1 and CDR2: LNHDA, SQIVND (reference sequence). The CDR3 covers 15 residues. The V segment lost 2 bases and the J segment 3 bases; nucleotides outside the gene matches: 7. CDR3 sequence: CASSIRGLADYEQYF. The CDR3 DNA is TGTGCCAGTAGTATAAGGGGTCTAGCGGACTACGAGCAGTACTTC.

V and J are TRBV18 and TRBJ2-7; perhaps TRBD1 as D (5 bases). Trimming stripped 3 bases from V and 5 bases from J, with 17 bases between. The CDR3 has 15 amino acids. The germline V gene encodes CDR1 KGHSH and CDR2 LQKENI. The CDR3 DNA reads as TGTGCCAGCTCACCCTTAGGGGCTAGGGGCAACGAGCAGTACTTC. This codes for CASSPLGARGNEQYF.

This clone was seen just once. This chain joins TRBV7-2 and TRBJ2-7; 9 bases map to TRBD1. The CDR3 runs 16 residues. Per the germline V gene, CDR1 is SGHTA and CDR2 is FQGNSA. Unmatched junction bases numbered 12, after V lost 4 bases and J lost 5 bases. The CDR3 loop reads CASSSTPGQGGNEQYF. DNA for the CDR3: TGTGCCAGCAGCTCGACCCCGGGACAGGGAGGGAACGAGCAGTACTTC.

The CDR3 sequence is CASSQGTGRAGGAFF. CDR3 DNA: TGTGCCAGCAGCCAAGGGACAGGGAGAGCGGGGGGAGCTTTCTTT. V is TRBV7-2 and J is TRBJ1-1; TRBD1 agrees at 9 bases. With 5 bases clipped from V and 10 bases from J, the junction kept 14 bases outside the gene matches. Germline-derived CDR1 and CDR2 are SGHTA and FQGNSA. The CDR3 covers 15 residues. The complete variable domain, with remaining parts taken from reference TRBV7-2 and TRBJ1-1, reads GAGVSQSPSNKVTEKGKDVELRCDPISGHTALYWYRQSLGQGLEFLIYFQGNSAPDKSGLPSDRFSAERTGGSVSTLTIQRTQQEDSAVYLCASSQGTGRAGGAFFGQGTRLTVV.

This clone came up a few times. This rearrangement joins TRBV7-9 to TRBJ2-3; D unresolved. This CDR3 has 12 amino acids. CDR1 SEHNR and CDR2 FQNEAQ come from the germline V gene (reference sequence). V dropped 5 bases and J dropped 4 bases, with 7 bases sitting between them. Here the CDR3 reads CASSPESDTQYF. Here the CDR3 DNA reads TGTGCCAGCAGCCCAGAGTCAGATACGCAGTATTTT.

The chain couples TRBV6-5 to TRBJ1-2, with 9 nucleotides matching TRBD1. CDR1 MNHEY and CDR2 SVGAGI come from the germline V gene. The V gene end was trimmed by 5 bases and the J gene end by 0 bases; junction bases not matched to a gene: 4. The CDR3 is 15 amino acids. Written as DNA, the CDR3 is TGTGCCAGCAGTACCGGACAGGGGACTAACTATGGCTACACCTTC. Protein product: CASSTGQGTNYGYTF.

The CDR3 nucleotides are TGTGCCAGCAGTTTCTTCTCTGGGGCCAACGTCCTGACTTTC. Protein sequence: CASSFFSGANVLTF. The genes are TRBV27 and TRBJ2-6; D is unclear. This CDR3 is 14 amino acids long. The V gene lost 3 bases and the J gene lost 0 bases, with 3 bases spanning the gap. The germline V gene encodes CDR1 MNHEY and CDR2 SMNVEV (reference sequence).

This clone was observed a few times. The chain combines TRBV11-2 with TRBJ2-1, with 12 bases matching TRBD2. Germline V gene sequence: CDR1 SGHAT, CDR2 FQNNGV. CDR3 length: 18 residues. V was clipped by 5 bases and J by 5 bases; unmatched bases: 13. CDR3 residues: CASSGPQTSGRWDNEQFF. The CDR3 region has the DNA TGTGCCAGCAGCGGGCCGCAGACTAGCGGGAGATGGGACAATGAGCAGTTCTTC.